This TCR beta chain comes out of a study of T cell responses to AZD1222 COVID-19 vaccine. CDR3 length equals 15 residues. CDR1 MNHNS and CDR2 SASEGT come from the germline V gene. Trimming took off 2 bases at V and 5 bases at J, with 12 bases between the two ends. The protocol was immunoSEQ multiplex PCR, while the TCRdb copy is restricted to in-frame clones and leaves out a portion. This table holds around 87,000 clones, roughly 90% found once. This chain connects TRBV6-1 to TRBJ2-2, with D perhaps TRBD2 (5 bases). The sequencing here drew on peripheral blood, taken on day 0 of AZD1222 vaccination. This TCR was recovered from an adult in good health. CDR3 region: CASSEYLPGTGELFF. For the CDR3, the DNA is TGTGCCAGCAGTGAATACCTCCCGGGAACCGGGGAGCTGTTTTTT.